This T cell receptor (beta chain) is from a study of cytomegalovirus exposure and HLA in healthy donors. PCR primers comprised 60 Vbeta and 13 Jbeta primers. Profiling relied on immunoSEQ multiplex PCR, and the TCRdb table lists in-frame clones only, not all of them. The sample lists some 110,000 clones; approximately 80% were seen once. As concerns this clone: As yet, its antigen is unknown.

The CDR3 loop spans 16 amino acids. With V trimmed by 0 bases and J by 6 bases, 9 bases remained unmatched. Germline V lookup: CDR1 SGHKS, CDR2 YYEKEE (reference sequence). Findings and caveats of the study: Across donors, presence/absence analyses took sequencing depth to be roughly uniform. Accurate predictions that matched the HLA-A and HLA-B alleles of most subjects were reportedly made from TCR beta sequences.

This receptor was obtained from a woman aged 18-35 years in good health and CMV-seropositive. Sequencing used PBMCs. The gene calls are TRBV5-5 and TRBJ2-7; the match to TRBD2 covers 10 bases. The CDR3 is CASSLEASGSLGEQYF. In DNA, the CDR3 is TGTGCCAGCAGCTTGGAAGCTAGCGGGAGTTTGGGCGAGCAGTACTTC.